The 32 T cell receptor beta chains presented below share a single source sample, sequenced in a study of T cells in Graves' hyperthyroidism and ophthalmopathy. Researchers amplified the TCR beta CDR3 regions from RNA transcripts. The study used the HTBI primer set for a first-round RT-PCR of the TCR CDR3. TCRdb fed the multiplex PCR reads into MiXCR, producing one record per CDR3 protein. This table holds over 250,000 distinct CDR3 sequences, around 15% found once. The sample was blood. These receptors were obtained from a woman between 35 and 50 years old with Graves' ophthalmopathy.

In nucleotides, the CDR3 is TGTGCCAGCACTCCCCAGGGAGGGAACGAGCAGTACTTC. This translates into CASTPQGGNEQYF. This chain links TRBV5-4 with TRBJ2-7; 7 bases match TRBD2. This CDR3 is 13 amino acids long. The germline V gene has CDR1 SGHNT and CDR2 YYREEE (reference sequence). The J segment lost 5 bases and the V segment lost 6 bases, leaving 8 bases of the junction unmatched.

The table lists this clonotype with many counts. V is TRBV28 and J is TRBJ1-3; D gene unclear. Germline values: CDR1 MDHEN, CDR2 SYDVKM. This CDR3 has 14 residues. Trimming stripped 9 bases from V and 10 bases from J, with 22 bases between. In DNA, the CDR3 is TGTGCCAGTTGGTCCCGGACCTTGGAAACAACCATATATTTT. Encoded protein: CASWSRTLETTIYF.

There are many counts of this clonotype. This chain connects TRBV7-9 to TRBJ2-1, with 8 bases aligning to TRBD2. Germline loops: CDR1 SEHNR, CDR2 FQNEAQ (reference sequence). With V trimmed by 3 bases and J by 4 bases, 11 bases remained unmatched. This CDR3 comprises 17 residues. CDR3 coding DNA: TGTGCCAGCAGCTTTGGCCTGGAGACTAGCGTTTACAATGAGCAGTTCTTC. It encodes CASSFGLETSVYNEQFF. Full variable domain (rest looked up from reference TRBV7-9 and TRBJ2-1): DTGVSQNPRHKITKRGQNVTFRCDPISEHNRLYWYRQTLGQGPEFLTYFQNEAQLEKSRLLSDRFSAERPKGSFSTLEIQRTEQGDSAMYLCASSFGLETSVYNEQFFGPGTRLTVL.

Turning to this clonotype: A much larger clone lies one base from this, so it may be a read error. The chain links TRBV15 to TRBJ2-1; tentatively, D is TRBD1 or TRBD2 (5 bases each). Trimming pared 1 base from V and 9 bases from J, leaving 13 bases between. The CDR3 spans 14 residues. Germline-derived CDR1 and CDR2 are LNHNV and YYDKDF (reference sequence). The CDR3 sequence: CATSRGFRAGEQFF. In DNA form, the CDR3 reads TGTGCCACCAGCAGAGGATTCAGGGCGGGTGAGCAGTTCTTC.

This clonotype has ten or more counts. The V and J genes are TRBV20-1 and TRBJ2-7, with D hard to call. The germline V gene has CDR1 DFQATT and CDR2 SNEGSKA (reference sequence). The CDR3 is 11 residues long. V was cut by 3 bases and J by 3 bases, with 6 bases left in between. The CDR3 sequence: CSASSRYEQYF. The CDR3 DNA reads as TGCAGTGCTAGTTCTCGCTACGAGCAGTACTTC.

Note on this clonotype: At one of its ends the junction is not consistent with the germline gene, which may arise from a read error. The chain is built from TRBV20-1 and TRBJ2-1; D perhaps matches TRBD2 (6 bases). This CDR3 region has 17 residues. Per the germline V gene, CDR1 is DFQATT and CDR2 is SNEGSKA (reference sequence). The CDR3 region has the DNA TGCAGTGCCGAAACTAGGGCGGGATCCGTCTCCCACAATGGGCAGTTCTTC. Encoded protein: CSAETRAGSVSHNGQFF.

CDR3 DNA: TGTGCCAGCAGCTCCGCCGGAGTAACTAATGAAAAACTGTTTTTT. Residues: CASSSAGVTNEKLFF. The chain employs TRBV7-2 and TRBJ1-4; D gene unclear. Trimming removed 4 bases from V and 1 base from J, with 10 bases in between. The CDR3 runs 15 residues. Per germline, CDR1 SGHTA and CDR2 FQGNSA.

The chain is built from TRBV19 and TRBJ1-4; possible D gene TRBD1, 5 bases. The CDR3 length is 14 residues. Germline loops: CDR1 LNHDA, CDR2 SQIVND (reference sequence). Trimming cost V 7 bases and J 5 bases, with 14 bases left between them. CDR3 amino acids: CASTSSGRNEKLFF. The CDR3 nucleotides read TGTGCCAGTACCTCGTCAGGGCGGAATGAAAAACTGTTTTTT.

In its sample, this clonotype was seen many times. The chain links TRBV29-1 to TRBJ1-2; 8 nucleotides agree with TRBD1. The CDR3 covers 13 residues. The germline CDR1 and CDR2 sequences are SQVTM and ANQGSEA. The V and J ends lost 0 bases and 8 bases, in that order; junction bases with no gene match: 5. The CDR3 sequence is CSVEEGQAWGYTF. As DNA, the CDR3 is TGCAGCGTTGAAGAGGGACAGGCCTGGGGCTACACCTTC.

The table lists this clonotype with many counts. This rearrangement joins TRBV11-3 to TRBJ2-5; TRBD1 matches at 8 bases. Trimming removed 4 bases from V and 4 bases from J; junction bases left unmatched: 8. The CDR3 consists of 15 residues. Germline V gene data show CDR1 as SGHNT and CDR2 as YENEEA. This chain's CDR3 is CASSSAADRGETQYF. CDR3 DNA sequence: TGTGCCAGCAGCTCGGCCGCCGACAGGGGAGAGACCCAGTACTTC.

J is TRBJ2-5 and V is TRBV3-1; unclear D gene. This CDR3 has 12 residues. The germline gives CDR1 LGHDT, CDR2 YNNKEL (reference sequence). Between the trimmed V and J ends, which lost 0 bases and 13 bases, there was a span of 12 bases. The CDR3 loop is CASSQDQEQRYF. CDR3 DNA: TGTGCCAGCAGCCAAGATCAAGAGCAGAGGTACTTC.

Within the sample, this clonotype is medium-sized (0.01 to 0.1%). CDR3 nucleotide sequence: TGTGCCAGCAGCCGGACTACGACAGGGTATTCAGATACGCAGTATTTT. Its protein is CASSRTTTGYSDTQYF. The gene calls are TRBV12-3 or TRBV12-4 and TRBJ2-3; D is perhaps TRBD1 (7 bases). The CDR3 spans 16 residues. V was trimmed by 6 bases and J by 4 bases, leaving 20 bases between them.

V usage is TRBV11-2 and J usage is TRBJ1-3, with 7 bases aligning to TRBD1. The CDR3 is 15 amino acids. V dropped 2 bases and J dropped 4; count of bases not matched to a gene: 5. CDR1 is SGHAT and CDR2 is FQNNGV in the germline V gene. The CDR3 sequence: CASSLTGEGGNTIYF. As DNA, the CDR3 is TGTGCCAGCAGCTTAACAGGGGAGGGAGGAAACACCATATATTTT.

Ten or more counts support this clonotype. The chain carries TRBV12-3 or TRBV12-4 and TRBJ1-1; possible D gene TRBD1, 5 bases. Trimming took off 6 bases at V and 3 bases at J, with 11 bases between the two ends. This CDR3 has 13 residues. The CDR3 loop is CASSRDSDTEAFF. For the CDR3, the DNA is TGTGCCAGCAGCAGGGATTCGGACACTGAAGCTTTCTTT.

This clonotype was found many times. The chain is built from TRBV28 and TRBJ1-2, with unresolved D. The CDR3 spans 15 residues. Germline V gives CDR1 MDHEN, CDR2 SYDVKM. V gave up 5 bases and J gave up 0 bases, with 13 bases separating them. The CDR3 is CASSAPDLANYGYTF. The CDR3 DNA is TGTGCCAGCAGTGCTCCCGACCTAGCTAACTATGGCTACACCTTC.

This clonotype came up many times. The rearrangement joins TRBV2 to TRBJ2-3, with 9 bases fitting TRBD2. Trimming removed 3 bases from V and 1 base from J; junction bases left unmatched: 8. The CDR3 covers 17 residues. The germline CDR1 and CDR2 sequences are SNHLY and FYNNEI. CDR3 protein: CASSDMFLAGRTDTQYF. CDR3 coding DNA: TGTGCCAGCAGTGATATGTTCCTAGCGGGGCGCACAGATACGCAGTATTTT. Filled out from reference TRBV2 and TRBJ2-3, the complete variable domain reads EPEVTQTPSHQVTQMGQEVILRCVPISNHLYFYWYRQILGQKVEFLVSFYNNEISEKSEIFDDQFSVERPDGSNFTLKIRSTKLEDSAMYFCASSDMFLAGRTDTQYFGPGTRLTVL.

As for this clonotype: A much larger clone differs by one base, so this may be a read error. As DNA, the CDR3 is TGTGCTAGTGGTTTGACGGGTGAGCCAGATACGCAGTATTTT. This gives the protein CASGLTGEPDTQYF. This chain uses TRBV12-5 with TRBJ2-3; D gene ambiguous. Germline CDR1 and CDR2: LGHNT and FRNRAP. This CDR3 comprises 14 residues. Trimming took off 2 bases at V and 4 bases at J, with 10 bases between the two ends. The whole variable domain, filled in from reference TRBV12-5 and TRBJ2-3, reads DARVTQTPRHKVTEMGQEVTMRCQPILGHNTVFWYRQTMMQGLELLAYFRNRAPLDDSGMPKDRFSAEMPDATLATLKIQPSEPRDSAVYFCASGLTGEPDTQYFGPGTRLTVL.

This clonotype has a count of ten or more. The chain recombines TRBV11-2 with TRBJ2-3; D call uncertain. Germline CDR1 SGHAT, CDR2 FQNNGV. This CDR3 contains 13 residues. Trimming left V 0 bases short and J 0 bases short, with 1 base between. This CDR3 is CASSLDSTDTQYF. The CDR3 nucleotides read TGTGCCAGCAGCTTAGACAGCACAGATACGCAGTATTTT.

This clonotype was counted between two and nine times. The V and J genes are TRBV19 and TRBJ2-2; 12 bases map to TRBD2. Germline CDR1 and CDR2: LNHDA and SQIVND (reference sequence). Losses at the gene ends were 7 bases for V and 7 bases for J; bases not matched to a gene: 10. The CDR3 spans 16 residues. DNA of the CDR3: TGTGCCAGTAATGATCCGGGACTAGCGGGTCACGGGGAGCTGTTTTTT. Protein: CASNDPGLAGHGELFF.

This clonotype has ten or more counts. The gene calls are TRBV5-8 and TRBJ2-1, with 12 bases lining up with TRBD2. V shed 0 bases, J shed 2 bases, and the junction held 0 bases outside the gene matches. The V gene's germline CDR1 is SGHTS and CDR2 YDEGEE. The CDR3 runs to 16 residues. The CDR3 loop reads CASSLGTSGTYNEQFF. CDR3 nucleotides: TGTGCCAGCAGCTTGGGGACTAGCGGGACCTACAATGAGCAGTTCTTC.

There are a few counts of this clonotype. This chain joins TRBV10-3 and TRBJ2-7; D not certain. CDR1 ENHRY and CDR2 SYGVKD come from the germline V gene. Trimming left V 4 bases short and J 0 bases short, with 10 bases between. The CDR3 extends over 14 amino acids. CDR3 bases: TGTGCCATCAGTGCTCTGGGCGCCTCCTACGAGCAGTACTTC. Translation gives CAISALGASYEQYF.

The genes are TRBV19 and TRBJ1-2; tentative D call: TRBD1 (5 bases). Per the germline V gene, CDR1 is LNHDA and CDR2 is SQIVND (reference sequence). The CDR3 is 12 residues long. Trimming cost V 6 bases and J 10 bases, with 15 bases left between them. The CDR3 protein is CASSLSGGTYTF. CDR3 coding DNA: TGTGCCAGTAGCTTATCTGGGGGTACCTACACCTTC.

This clonotype has a count of ten or more. The V gene is TRBV7-2, the J gene TRBJ1-5; D gene unclear. The CDR3 loop spans 14 amino acids. V lost 5 bases and J lost 2, with 10 bases in between. In germline, CDR1 is SGHTA, CDR2 FQGNSA. This chain's CDR3 is CASSPVKGNQPQHF. The CDR3 bases are TGTGCCAGCAGCCCCGTCAAGGGCAATCAGCCCCAGCATTTT. Supplemented by reference TRBV7-2 and TRBJ1-5, the full variable domain reads GAGVSQSPSNKVTEKGKDVELRCDPISGHTALYWYRQSLGQGLEFLIYFQGNSAPDKSGLPSDRFSAERTGGSVSTLTIQRTQQEDSAVYLCASSPVKGNQPQHFGDGTRLSIL.

This clonotype was found many times. The J gene is TRBJ2-5, the V gene TRBV29-1; 9 positions agree with TRBD2. V lost 3 bases to trimming and J lost 2 bases; unmatched junction nucleotides: 4. The CDR3 loop spans 14 amino acids. Germline values: CDR1 SQVTM, CDR2 ANQGSEA. This CDR3 is CSVDLLAGQETQYF. The CDR3 coding sequence is TGCAGCGTTGACCTGCTAGCGGGACAAGAGACCCAGTACTTC.

This clonotype came up a few times. V usage is TRBV6-5 and J usage is TRBJ2-6, with D possibly called TRBD1 or TRBD2 (5 bases each). This CDR3 is built from 20 residues. From germline, CDR1 is MNHEY and CDR2 SVGAGI. Between the trimmed V and J ends, which lost 2 bases and 1 base, there was a span of 21 bases. The CDR3 sequence is CASSYHPGGLAESGANVLTF. The DNA of the CDR3 is TGTGCCAGCAGTTACCACCCTGGGGGTTTAGCAGAATCTGGGGCCAACGTCCTGACTTTC.

This clonotype was seen ten or more times. V and J are TRBV20-1 and TRBJ2-1, with D hard to call. Germline V gene sequence: CDR1 DFQATT, CDR2 SNEGSKA (reference sequence). CDR3 length equals 14 residues. DNA of the CDR3: TGCAGCGCGACCGCCCCGAGCTCCTACAATGAGCAGTTCTTC. Its translation: CSATAPSSYNEQFF.

This clonotype appeared many times. The chain is built from TRBV2 and TRBJ2-7; TRBD1 is a possible D gene (6 bases). The CDR3 length is 13 residues. The germline V gene encodes CDR1 SNHLY and CDR2 FYNNEI. V lost 5 bases and J lost 0, with 8 bases in between. The CDR3: CASSYRASYEQYF. CDR3 DNA: TGTGCCAGCAGTTACAGGGCCTCCTACGAGCAGTACTTC.

The rearrangement links TRBV6-1 to TRBJ2-2; the D gene is possibly TRBD2 (5 bases). Germline V lookup: CDR1 MNHNS, CDR2 SASEGT. Trimming stripped 3 bases from V and 3 bases from J, with 11 bases between. This CDR3 has 15 residues. Here the CDR3 reads CASSEGSVDTGELFF. The CDR3 nucleotides read TGTGCCAGCAGTGAGGGGAGCGTGGACACCGGGGAGCTGTTTTTT.

This sequence joins TRBV7-9 and TRBJ1-4; 12 positions match TRBD1. There are 17 residues in the CDR3. V shed 4 bases, J shed 3 bases, and the junction held 6 bases outside the gene matches. CDR1 is SEHNR and CDR2 is FQNEAQ in the germline V gene (reference sequence). CDR3 sequence: CASSSQGQGAANEKLFF. For the CDR3, the DNA is TGTGCCAGCAGCTCACAGGGACAGGGGGCGGCTAATGAAAAACTGTTTTTT.

The chain uses TRBV7-6 and TRBJ1-3; D remains ambiguous. The germline CDR1 and CDR2 sequences are SGHVS and FNYEAQ. The CDR3 extends over 13 amino acids. The ends were cut back, 2 bases at V and 1 base at J, with 3 bases in the middle. The CDR3: CASSLQSGNTIYF. The CDR3 DNA reads TGTGCCAGCAGCTTACAGTCTGGAAACACCATATATTTT.

This clonotype was seen repeatedly, ten times or more. This sequence joins TRBV27 and TRBJ1-1; 12 bases map to TRBD1. CDR1 and CDR2 from the germline V gene are MNHEY and SMNVEV (reference sequence). Trimming removed 5 bases from V and 6 bases from J; junction bases left unmatched: 7. CDR3 length: 15 amino acids. CDR3 sequence: CASSRDRGLSAEAFF. The CDR3, as DNA: TGTGCCAGCAGTCGGGACAGGGGGCTCAGCGCTGAAGCTTTCTTT.

This clonotype has just one count. This rearrangement joins TRBV12-3 or TRBV12-4 to TRBJ1-5; 11 positions agree with TRBD1. Germline trimming cut 2 bases from V and 6 bases from J; bases unmatched to any gene: 6. This CDR3 contains 16 residues. The CDR3 sequence is CASSLRGQGGSQPQHF. CDR3 sequence (DNA): TGTGCCAGCAGTTTACGGGGACAGGGGGGAAGTCAGCCCCAGCATTTT.